The sequence of this T cell receptor (beta chain) was determined in a study of low-dose radiotherapy and immunotherapy resistance in tumors. Overall study: Daily intake of oral aspirin 300 mg by patients lasted four cycles and began on cycle 1 day 1.

Sample time point: before trial treatment. Every donor's regimen consisted of nivolumab, ipilimumab, aspirin, low-dose cyclophosphamide and low-dose radiotherapy. First-strand cDNA relied on TRAV- and TRBV-specific primers spanning alpha and beta chains. The authors ran 15 to 20 PCR cycles to amplify TCRs with a constant-region primer and V-primer adapter. Via MiXCR, TCRdb re-called the reads, giving one row per CDR3 protein. The sample lists about 60,000 distinct CDR3 sequences; almost 25% were seen once. This CDR3 has 20 amino acids. The chain joins TRBV21-1 to TRBJ2-6; TRBD1 was called by the table and not checked on the DNA. TRBV21-1 is a listed pseudogene. The receptor's source is a male donor with prostate cancer. The specimen comprised PBMCs, sampled before treatment. CDR3 region: CASSKVMFAGEASGANVLTF. CDR3 DNA sequence: TGTGCCAGCAGCAAAGTCATGTTTGCAGGGGAAGCGTCTGGGGCCAACGTCCTGACTTTC.